This T cell receptor beta chain was documented in a study of cytomegalovirus exposure and HLA in healthy donors. Data came from immunoSEQ multiplex PCR; TCRdb stores just in-frame clones and leaves some out. The sample includes approximately 70,000 clones, just under 95% of them seen just once. This CDR3 has 16 residues. CDR1 is SGDLS and CDR2 is YYNGEE in the germline V gene. The V end was cut by 2 bases, the J end by 3 bases, with 15 bases between. The chain is built from TRBV9 and TRBJ2-1; no clear D. The sample consisted of PBMCs. This sequence originates from a woman between 18 and 30 years old in good health and CMV-seropositive. The DNA of the CDR3 is TGTGCCAGCAGCGTGAGATCGGTGAGAAACTACAATGAGCAGTTCTTC. Translated: CASSVRSVRNYNEQFF. Filled out from reference TRBV9 and TRBJ2-1, the complete variable domain reads DSGVTQTPKHLITATGQRVTLRCSPRSGDLSVYWYQQSLDQGLQFLIQYYNGEERAKGNILERFSAQQFPDLHSELNLSSLELGDSALYFCASSVRSVRNYNEQFFGPGTRLTVL.